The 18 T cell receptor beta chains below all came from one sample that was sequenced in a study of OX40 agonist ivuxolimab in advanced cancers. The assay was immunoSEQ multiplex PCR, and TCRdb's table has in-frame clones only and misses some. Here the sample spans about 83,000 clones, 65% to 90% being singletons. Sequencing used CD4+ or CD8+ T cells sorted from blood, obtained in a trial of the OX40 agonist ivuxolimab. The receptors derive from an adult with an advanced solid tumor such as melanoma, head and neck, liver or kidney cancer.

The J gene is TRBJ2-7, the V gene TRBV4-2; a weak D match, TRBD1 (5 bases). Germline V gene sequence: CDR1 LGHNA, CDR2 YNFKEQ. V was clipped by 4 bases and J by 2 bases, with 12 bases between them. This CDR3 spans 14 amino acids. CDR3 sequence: CASSPTRVPYEQYF. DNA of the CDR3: TGTGCCAGCAGCCCCACCAGGGTCCCCTACGAGCAGTACTTC.

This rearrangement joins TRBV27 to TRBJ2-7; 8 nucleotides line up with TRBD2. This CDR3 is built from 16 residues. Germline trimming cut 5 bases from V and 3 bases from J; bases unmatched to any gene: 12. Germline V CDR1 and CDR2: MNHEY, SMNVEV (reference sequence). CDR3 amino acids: CASSPPTGGGFYEQYF. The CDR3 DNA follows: TGTGCCAGCAGTCCCCCTACCGGGGGGGGTTTCTACGAGCAGTACTTC.

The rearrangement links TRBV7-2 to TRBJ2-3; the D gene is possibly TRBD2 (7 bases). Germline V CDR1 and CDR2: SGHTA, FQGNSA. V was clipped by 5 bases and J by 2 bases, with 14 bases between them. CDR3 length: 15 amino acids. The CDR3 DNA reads TGTGCCAGCAGCGGAAGGCGGGGGCTCACAGATACGCAGTATTTT. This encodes CASSGRRGLTDTQYF.

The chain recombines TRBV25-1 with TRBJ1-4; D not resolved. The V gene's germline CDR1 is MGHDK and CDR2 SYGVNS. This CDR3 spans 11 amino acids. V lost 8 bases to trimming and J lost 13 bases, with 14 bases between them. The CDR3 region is CASWQDNGLFF. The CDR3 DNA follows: TGTGCCAGCTGGCAAGACAATGGACTGTTTTTT.

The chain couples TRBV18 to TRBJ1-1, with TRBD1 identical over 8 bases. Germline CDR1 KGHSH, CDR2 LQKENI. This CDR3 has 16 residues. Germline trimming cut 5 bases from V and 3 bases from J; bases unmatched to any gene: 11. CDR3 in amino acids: CASSELSGGPYTEAFF. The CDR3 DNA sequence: TGTGCCAGCTCAGAGCTCTCAGGGGGCCCGTACACTGAAGCTTTCTTT.

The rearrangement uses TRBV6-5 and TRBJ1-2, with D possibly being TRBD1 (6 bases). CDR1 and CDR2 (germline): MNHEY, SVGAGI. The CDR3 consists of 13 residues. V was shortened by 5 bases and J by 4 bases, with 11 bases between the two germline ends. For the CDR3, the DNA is TGTGCCAGCAGTCGGGACACATTCTATGGCTACACCTTC. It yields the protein CASSRDTFYGYTF.

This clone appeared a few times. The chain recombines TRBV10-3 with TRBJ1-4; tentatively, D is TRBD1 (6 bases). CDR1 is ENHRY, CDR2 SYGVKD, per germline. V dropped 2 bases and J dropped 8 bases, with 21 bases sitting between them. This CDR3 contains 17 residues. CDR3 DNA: TGTGCCATCAGTGAGAATCGGGTCGGGCAGGGGATCGAAAAACTGTTTTTT. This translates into CAISENRVGQGIEKLFF.

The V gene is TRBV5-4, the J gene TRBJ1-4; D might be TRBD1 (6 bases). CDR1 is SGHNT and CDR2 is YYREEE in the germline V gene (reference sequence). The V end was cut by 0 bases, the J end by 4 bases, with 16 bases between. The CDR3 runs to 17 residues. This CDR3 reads CASSLAVGGHGNEKLFF. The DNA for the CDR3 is TGTGCCAGCAGCTTGGCCGTGGGGGGGCACGGTAATGAAAAACTGTTTTTT.

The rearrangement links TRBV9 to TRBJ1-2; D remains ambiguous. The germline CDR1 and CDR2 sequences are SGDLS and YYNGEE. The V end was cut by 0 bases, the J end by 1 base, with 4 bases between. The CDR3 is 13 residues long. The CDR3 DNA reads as TGTGCCAGCAGCGTAGGCAGTAACTATGGCTACACCTTC. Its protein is CASSVGSNYGYTF.

The CDR3 bases are TGTGCCAGCAGCACAAGACAGGGTGATCCCCTGGGCACTGAAGCTTTCTTT. Translation: CASSTRQGDPLGTEAFF. The chain links TRBV5-6 to TRBJ1-1; 7 bases fit TRBD1. J was trimmed by 4 bases and V by 4 bases; bases with no gene match: 16. Per germline, CDR1 SGHDT and CDR2 YYEEEE. The CDR3 has 17 residues.

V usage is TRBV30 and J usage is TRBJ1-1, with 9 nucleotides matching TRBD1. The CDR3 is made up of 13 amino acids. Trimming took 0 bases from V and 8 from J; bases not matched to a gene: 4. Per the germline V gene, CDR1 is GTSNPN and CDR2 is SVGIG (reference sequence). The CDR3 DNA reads TGTGCCTGGAGTGTACGAGGGACAGGGGAAGCTTTCTTT. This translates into CAWSVRGTGEAFF.

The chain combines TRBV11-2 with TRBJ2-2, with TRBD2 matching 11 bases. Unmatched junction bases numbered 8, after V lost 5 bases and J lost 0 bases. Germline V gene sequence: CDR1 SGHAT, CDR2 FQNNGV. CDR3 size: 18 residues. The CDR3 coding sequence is TGTGCCAGCAGCGTAACTAGCGGGGGTCCCGCGAACACCGGGGAGCTGTTTTTT. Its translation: CASSVTSGGPANTGELFF.

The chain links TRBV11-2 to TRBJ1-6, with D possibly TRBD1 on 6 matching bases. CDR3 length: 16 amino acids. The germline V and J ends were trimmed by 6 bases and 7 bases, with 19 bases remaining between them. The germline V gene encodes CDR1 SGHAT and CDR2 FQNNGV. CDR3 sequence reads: CASRPPGGARNSPLHF. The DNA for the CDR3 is TGTGCCAGCAGGCCCCCCGGGGGGGCTCGGAATTCACCCCTCCACTTT.

The CDR3 region has the DNA TGTGCCAGCAGTGAGCGGGGGGGTCGCGAGCAGTACTTC. Protein sequence: CASSERGGREQYF. V and J are TRBV7-2 and TRBJ2-7, with TRBD2 matching over 10 bases. With V trimmed by 6 bases and J by 6 bases, 5 bases remained unmatched. This CDR3 contains 13 residues. CDR1 and CDR2 (germline): SGHTA, FQGNSA. Based on the CDR3 plus reference TRBV7-2 and TRBJ2-7, the full variable domain is GAGVSQSPSNKVTEKGKDVELRCDPISGHTALYWYRQSLGQGLEFLIYFQGNSAPDKSGLPSDRFSAERTGGSVSTLTIQRTQQEDSAVYLCASSERGGREQYFGPGTRLTVT.

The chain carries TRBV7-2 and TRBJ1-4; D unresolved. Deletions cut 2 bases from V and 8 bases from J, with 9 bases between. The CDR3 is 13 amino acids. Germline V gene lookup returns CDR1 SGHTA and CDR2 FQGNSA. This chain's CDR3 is CASSLTRREKLFF. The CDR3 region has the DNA TGTGCCAGCAGCTTAACCCGGCGCGAAAAACTGTTTTTT.

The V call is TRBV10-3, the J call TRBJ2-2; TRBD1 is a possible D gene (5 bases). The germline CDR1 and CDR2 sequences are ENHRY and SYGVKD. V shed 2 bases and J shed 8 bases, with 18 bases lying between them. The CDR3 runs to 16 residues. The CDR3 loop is CAISERSGSPSGELFF. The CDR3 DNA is TGTGCCATCAGTGAGAGGTCAGGGTCCCCTTCAGGGGAGCTGTTTTTT.

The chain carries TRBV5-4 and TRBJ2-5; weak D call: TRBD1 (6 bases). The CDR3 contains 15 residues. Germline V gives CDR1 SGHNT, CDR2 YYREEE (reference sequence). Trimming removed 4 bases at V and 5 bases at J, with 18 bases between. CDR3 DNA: TGTGCCAGCAGCAAGGGGCTACAGGGCGGGGAGACCCAGTACTTC. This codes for CASSKGLQGGETQYF.

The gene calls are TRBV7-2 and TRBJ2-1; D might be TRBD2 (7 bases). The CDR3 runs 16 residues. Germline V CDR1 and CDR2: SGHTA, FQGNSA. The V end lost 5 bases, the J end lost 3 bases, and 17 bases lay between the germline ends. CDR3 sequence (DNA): TGTGCCAGCAGCAAAGGGGGGGTGACTCTCTACAATGAGCAGTTCTTC. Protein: CASSKGGVTLYNEQFF. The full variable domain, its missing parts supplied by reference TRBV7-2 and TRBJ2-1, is GAGVSQSPSNKVTEKGKDVELRCDPISGHTALYWYRQSLGQGLEFLIYFQGNSAPDKSGLPSDRFSAERTGGSVSTLTIQRTQQEDSAVYLCASSKGGVTLYNEQFFGPGTRLTVL.